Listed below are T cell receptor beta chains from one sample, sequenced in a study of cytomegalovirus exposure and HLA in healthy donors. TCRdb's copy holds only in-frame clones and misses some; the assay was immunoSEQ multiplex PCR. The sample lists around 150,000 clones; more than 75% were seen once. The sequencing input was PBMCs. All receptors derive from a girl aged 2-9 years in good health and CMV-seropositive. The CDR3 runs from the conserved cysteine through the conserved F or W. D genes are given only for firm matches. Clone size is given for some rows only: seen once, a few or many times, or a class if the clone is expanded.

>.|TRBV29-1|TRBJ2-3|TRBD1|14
TGCAGCGTTACCGGGACAGGGCCGACAGATACGCAGTATTTT
CSVTGTGPTDTQYF
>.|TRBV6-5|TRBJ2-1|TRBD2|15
TGTGCCAGCAGGCCCTACGGGACTAGTGATCATGAGCAGTTCTTC
CASRPYGTSDHEQFF
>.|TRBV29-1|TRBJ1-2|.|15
TGCAGCGTTGGCCCGGGCGCGGACAGAGACTATGGCTACACCTTC
CSVGPGADRDYGYTF
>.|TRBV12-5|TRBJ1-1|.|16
TGTGCTAGTGGTTTGGTACCTAGGGGTATGAACACTGAAGCTTTCTTT
CASGLVPRGMNTEAFF
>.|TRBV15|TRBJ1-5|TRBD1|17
TGTGCCACCAGCAGAGGGGGACAGGGGGCTAGCAATCAGCCCCAGCATTTT
CATSRGGQGASNQPQHF
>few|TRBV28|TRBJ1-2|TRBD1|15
TGTGCCAGCGGGACCCCGGGACAGGGCAGGAGCGGCTACACCTTC
CASGTPGQGRSGYTF
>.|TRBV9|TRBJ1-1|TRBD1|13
TGTGCCAGCAGCGTAGAGGGGACAGCCGAAGCTTTCTTT
CASSVEGTAEAFF
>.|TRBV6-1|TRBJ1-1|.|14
TGTGCCAGCCCTGGCAGGGACATGAACACTGAAGTTTTCTTT
CASPGRDMNTEVFF
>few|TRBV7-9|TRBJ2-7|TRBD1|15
TGTGCCAGCAGCGGGTCCGGGACAGGGTTCCACGAGCAGTACTTC
CASSGSGTGFHEQYF
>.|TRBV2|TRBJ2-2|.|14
TGTGCCAGCAAGAATCCTACGAACACCGGGGAGCTGTTTTTT
CASKNPTNTGELFF
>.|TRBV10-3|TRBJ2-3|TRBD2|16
TGTGCCTCCCGAGGGGGGCCTAGCGGGACCACAGATACGCAGTATTTT
CASRGGPSGTTDTQYF
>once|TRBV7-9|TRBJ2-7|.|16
TGTGCCAGCAGTCCCTGGGGGGGCCTGAGCTCCTACGAGCAGTACTTC
CASSPWGGLSSYEQYF
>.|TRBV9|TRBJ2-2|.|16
TGTGCCAGCAGCGGTCGTCTCAGGGGAGACACCGGGGAGCTGTTTTTT
CASSGRLRGDTGELFF
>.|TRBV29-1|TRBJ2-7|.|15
TGCAGCGTTGTGTACGGGCGGACGGAGGGGAACGAGCAGTACTTC
CSVVYGRTEGNEQYF
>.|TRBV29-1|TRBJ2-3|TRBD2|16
TGCAGCACCGGGCGGGGGGGTCCAGGCAACACAGATACGCAGTATTTT
CSTGRGGPGNTDTQYF
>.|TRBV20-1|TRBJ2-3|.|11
TGCAGTGCCCAGTTGGAGGATACGCAGTATTTT
CSAQLEDTQYF
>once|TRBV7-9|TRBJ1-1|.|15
TGTGCCAGCAGCTCAAAGGGAGGGGTAAACACTGAAGCTTTCTTT
CASSSKGGVNTEAFF
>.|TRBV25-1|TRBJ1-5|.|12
TGTGCCAGCAGTGTGAGTGATCAGCCCCAGCATTTT
CASSVSDQPQHF
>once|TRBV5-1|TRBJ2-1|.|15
TGCGCCAGCAGCCCGCCCGGGAACTCCTACAATGAGCAGTTCTTC
CASSPPGNSYNEQFF
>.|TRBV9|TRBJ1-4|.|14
TGTGCCAGCAGCGGAGAGGGGGTAGGGGAAAAACTGTTTTTT
CASSGEGVGEKLFF
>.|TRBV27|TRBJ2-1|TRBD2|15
TGTGCCAGCAGTACCGGGACTAGCCCTGGGGGTGAGCAGTTCTTC
CASSTGTSPGGEQFF
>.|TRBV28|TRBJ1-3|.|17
TGTGCCAGCAGTTTTTACGGGGTCCCCTACTATGGAAACACCATATATTTT
CASSFYGVPYYGNTIYF
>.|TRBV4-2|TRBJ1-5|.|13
TGTGCCAGCAGCCAAGATTCCCGGAGACCCCAGCATTTT
CASSQDSRRPQHF
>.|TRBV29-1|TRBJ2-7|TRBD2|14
TGCAGCGCCATGTTAGCGGGAGCCTCCTACGAGCAGTACTTC
CSAMLAGASYEQYF
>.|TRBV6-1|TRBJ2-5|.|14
TGTGCCAGCACCGAAAATTGGACTCCCGAGAGGCAGTACTTC
CASTENWTPERQYF
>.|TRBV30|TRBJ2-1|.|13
TGTGCCTGGAGTGTAACCCTCAGTGGTGAGCAGTTCTTC
CAWSVTLSGEQFF
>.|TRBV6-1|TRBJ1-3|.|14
TGTGCCAGCAAGGGGCTGATCTCTGGAAACACCATATATTTT
CASKGLISGNTIYF
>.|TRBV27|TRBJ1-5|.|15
TGTGCCAGCAGTTTAAGCGGGGCGGGGGGTCAGCCCCAGCATTTT
CASSLSGAGGQPQHF
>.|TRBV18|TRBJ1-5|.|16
TGTGCCAGCTCGGCGGGAGGGTCATGGAGCAATCAGCCCCAGCATTTT
CASSAGGSWSNQPQHF
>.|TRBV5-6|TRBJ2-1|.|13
TGTGCCAGCAGCTTGGAACTAGGTCATGAGCAGTTCTTC
CASSLELGHEQFF
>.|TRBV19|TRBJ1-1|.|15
TGTGCCAGTAGTTCGGAGCTCTATTCGAACACTGAAGCTTTCTTT
CASSSELYSNTEAFF
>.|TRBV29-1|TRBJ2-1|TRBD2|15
TGCAGCGTTCGTAAAACTAGCGGGACCAACAATGAGCAGTTCTTC
CSVRKTSGTNNEQFF
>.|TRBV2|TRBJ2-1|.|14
TGTGCCAGCATATCAGCGGAGGACTACAATGAGCAGTTCTTC
CASISAEDYNEQFF
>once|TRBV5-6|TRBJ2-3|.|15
TGTGCCAGCAGCTTGGTTCCAGGGAATACAGATACGCAGTATTTT
CASSLVPGNTDTQYF
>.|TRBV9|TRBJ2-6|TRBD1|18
TGTGCCAGCACAAGCGACAGGGGACGCGTCTCTGGGGCCAACGTCCTGACTTTC
CASTSDRGRVSGANVLTF
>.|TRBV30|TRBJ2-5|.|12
TGTGCCTGGATCCAAACGGGGGAGACCCAGTACTTC
CAWIQTGETQYF
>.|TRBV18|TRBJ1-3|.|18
TGTGCCAGCTCACCACGTCGGAATCGGGGAAGGTCTGGAAACACCATATATTTT
CASSPRRNRGRSGNTIYF
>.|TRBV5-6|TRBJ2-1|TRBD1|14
TGTGCCAGCAGCCGCCGGACAGGGGGCGATGAGCAGTTCTTC
CASSRRTGGDEQFF
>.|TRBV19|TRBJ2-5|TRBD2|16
TGTGCCAGTAGTGCCTACTTCGCGGGAGTGGAAGAGACCCAGTACTTC
CASSAYFAGVEETQYF
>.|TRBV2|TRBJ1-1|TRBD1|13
TGTGCCAGCAGTGAGCAGGGGGCAACTGAAGCTTTCTTT
CASSEQGATEAFF
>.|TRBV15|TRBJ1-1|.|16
TGTGCCACCAGCAGTTATTATAAGACAGGGAACACTGAAGCTTTCTTT
CATSSYYKTGNTEAFF
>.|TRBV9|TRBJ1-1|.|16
TGTGCCAGCAGCCCTCATGTGGGGGCGAGTTGGACTGAAGCTTTCTTT
CASSPHVGASWTEAFF
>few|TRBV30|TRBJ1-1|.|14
TGTGCCTGGAGCCACAGGGTGACTTTACCTGAAGCTTTCTTT
CAWSHRVTLPEAFF
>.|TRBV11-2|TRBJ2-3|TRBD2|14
TGTGCCAGCAGCCCTGGGACTAGCAGGGATACGCAGTATTTT
CASSPGTSRDTQYF
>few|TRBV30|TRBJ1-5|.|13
TGTGCCTGGAGTGTACAGGGCAATCAGCCCCAGCATTTT
CAWSVQGNQPQHF
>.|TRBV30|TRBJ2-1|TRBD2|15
TGTGCCTGGAGTCCTCGAAGCGGGAGGGACAATGAGCAGTTCTTC
CAWSPRSGRDNEQFF
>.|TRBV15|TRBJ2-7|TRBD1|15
TGTGCCACCAGCAGAGCGGCGGACAGGGGCTACGAGCAGTACTTC
CATSRAADRGYEQYF
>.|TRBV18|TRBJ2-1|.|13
TGTGCCAGCTCACCCGGACAGTACAATGAGCAGTTCTTC
CASSPGQYNEQFF
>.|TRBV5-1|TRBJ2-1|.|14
TGCGCCAGCAGCTTGGGTGCTAGCTACAATGAACAGTTCTTC
CASSLGASYNEQFF
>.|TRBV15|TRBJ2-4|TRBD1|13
TGTGCCACCCGACCAGGGGGCAAAAACATTCAGTACTTC
CATRPGGKNIQYF
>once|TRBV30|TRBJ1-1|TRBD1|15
TGTGCCTGGAGTACGGACAGGGGGCAGGACACTGAAGCTTTCTTT
CAWSTDRGQDTEAFF
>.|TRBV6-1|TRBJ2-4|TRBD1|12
TGTGCCACCCGACAGGGTAGGGGCATTCAGTACTTC
CATRQGRGIQYF
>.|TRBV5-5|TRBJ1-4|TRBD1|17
TGTGCCAGCAGCACGGGACAGGGAGGTCGGGAATGGGAAAAACTGTTTTTT
CASSTGQGGREWEKLFF
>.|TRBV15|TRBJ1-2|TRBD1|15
TGTGCCACCAGCAGCGGGGACAGGCCTAACTATGGCTACACCTTC
CATSSGDRPNYGYTF
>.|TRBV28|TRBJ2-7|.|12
TGTGCCAGCAAACTCGGTCGGTCCGAGCAGTACTTC
CASKLGRSEQYF
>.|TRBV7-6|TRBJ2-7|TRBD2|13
TGTGCCAGCAGCTCTAGCGGGAGCTCTAAGCAGTACTTC
CASSSSGSSKQYF
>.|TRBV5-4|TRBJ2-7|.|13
TGTGCCAGCAGCTTGGTCGTATCGGACGAGCAGTACTTC
CASSLVVSDEQYF